This is a list of T cell receptor beta chains from one sample in a study of blood T cells in healthy people across ages. From the 5' RACE reads, TCRdb called clonotypes with MiXCR, one entry per CDR3 protein. Seen here are some 850,000 distinct CDR3 sequences, roughly 24% observed once, and the top ten hold about 3%. The same data also went into a second study, on T cells of mothers and their children.

Sequenced: blood. The source is a boy younger than 18 in good health. The CDR3 runs from the conserved cysteine through the conserved F or W. A D gene is named only where the DNA matches it firmly. Clone size is shown for a subset of rows, as once, few, many or a class of expanded clone.

D	size	V	J	CDR3	DNA
.	.	TRBV5-1	TRBJ1-2	CASSLEGSHTF	TGCGCCAGCAGCTTGGAAGGGAGCCACACCTTC
.	few	TRBV6-5	TRBJ2-7	CASSYSDSLSYEQYF	TGTGCCAGCAGTTACTCGGACTCGCTTTCCTACGAGCAGTACTTC
.	.	TRBV27	TRBJ2-5	CATSSREETQYF	TGTGCCACCTCGAGCAGAGAAGAGACCCAGTACTTC
TRBD2	.	TRBV27	TRBJ2-1	CASSMGLAGNNEQFF	TGTGCCAGCAGTATGGGACTAGCGGGCAACAATGAGCAGTTCTTC
TRBD1	.	TRBV29-1	TRBJ1-1	CSASRDRNTEAFF	TGCAGCGCCAGCCGGGACAGAAACACTGAAGCTTTCTTT
TRBD1	few	TRBV19	TRBJ1-2	CASPRDRENGYTF	TGTGCCAGTCCTCGGGACAGGGAAAATGGCTACACCTTC
.	few	TRBV12-5	TRBJ1-1	CASAFYRVPSRLNTEAFF	TGTGCTAGTGCTTTTTACAGGGTTCCCTCCCGGCTGAACACTGAAGCTTTCTTT
.	once	TRBV7-9	TRBJ1-2	CASTTDRPNYGYTF	TGTGCCAGCACCACCGACAGGCCTAACTATGGCTACACCTTC
TRBD2	few	TRBV18	TRBJ2-1	CASSLRTRGSYNEQFF	TGTGCCAGCTCACTTAGGACTAGGGGCTCCTACAATGAGCAGTTCTTC
.	few	TRBV30	TRBJ1-4	CAWSGGEKLFF	TGTGCCTGGAGCGGGGGTGAAAAACTGTTTTTT
TRBD2	.	TRBV20-1	TRBJ2-1	CSARGTSDHNEQFF	TGCAGTGCCCGCGGGACTAGCGACCACAATGAGCAGTTCTTC
.	few	TRBV7-3	TRBJ2-7	CASSLTPGIGEQYF	TGTGCCAGCAGCTTAACTCCGGGGATTGGCGAGCAGTACTTC
TRBD2	.	TRBV10-3	TRBJ2-5	CAISESPGLDQETQYF	TGTGCCATCAGTGAGAGTCCGGGACTAGACCAAGAGACCCAGTACTTC
.	.	TRBV5-5	TRBJ2-2	CASSLFGGVRGTGELFF	TGTGCCAGCAGCTTGTTCGGGGGCGTCCGAGGCACCGGGGAGCTGTTTTTT
.	few	TRBV20-1	TRBJ2-7	CSARASNSYEQYF	TGCAGTGCTAGAGCTTCAAACTCCTACGAGCAGTACTTC
TRBD2	few	TRBV3-1	TRBJ2-5	CASSPLAGYEETQYF	TGTGCCAGCAGCCCATTAGCGGGGTACGAAGAGACCCAGTACTTC
.	.	TRBV12-3/TRBV12-4	TRBJ2-2	CASSFPVGHRATGELFF	TGTGCCAGCAGTTTCCCTGTAGGGCACCGGGCCACCGGGGAGCTGTTTTTT
TRBD2	few	TRBV28	TRBJ2-5	CASSPINSGGEKETQYF	TGTGCCAGCAGTCCCATAAACAGCGGGGGGGAAAAGGAGACCCAGTACTTC
.	few	TRBV13	TRBJ2-1	CASTLPRGSYNEQFF	TGTGCCAGCACCTTACCCCGGGGAAGCTACAATGAGCAGTTCTTC
.	.	TRBV11-2	TRBJ2-1	CASRGLRVNYNEQFF	TGTGCCAGCAGAGGCCTTCGGGTCAACTACAATGAGCAGTTCTTC
TRBD2	.	TRBV5-1	TRBJ2-2	CASSQLSGDTGELFF	TGCGCCAGCAGCCAACTCAGCGGGGACACCGGGGAGCTGTTTTTT
TRBD1	.	TRBV20-1	TRBJ2-6	CSARAWDRGLGGANVLTF	TGCAGTGCTCGCGCGTGGGACAGGGGATTGGGTGGGGCCAACGTCCTGACTTTC
.	few	TRBV10-3	TRBJ2-1	CAISELVGNEQFF	TGTGCCATCAGTGAGTTGGTAGGTAATGAGCAGTTCTTC
.	few	TRBV5-1	TRBJ1-6	CASSLQGMGSPLHF	TGCGCCAGCAGCTTGCAAGGGATGGGATCACCCCTCCACTTT
.	few	TRBV18	TRBJ2-7	CASSPFQGLYEQYF	TGTGCCAGCTCACCATTTCAGGGGCTCTACGAGCAGTACTTC
TRBD1	.	TRBV5-6	TRBJ2-2	CASSWGPGTGFGELFF	TGTGCCAGCAGCTGGGGTCCAGGGACAGGGTTCGGGGAGCTGTTTTTT
TRBD2	many	TRBV6-6	TRBJ2-5	CASSVPGGGKETQYF	TGTGCCAGCAGTGTCCCCGGGGGGGGAAAAGAGACCCAGTACTTC
.	few	TRBV28	TRBJ2-3	CASSYHPRTNTQYF	TGTGCCAGCAGTTACCACCCCCGAACGAATACGCAGTATTTT
TRBD2	.	TRBV27	TRBJ2-1	CASSGGGAIYNEQFF	TGTGCCAGCAGTGGCGGGGGGGCCATCTACAATGAGCAGTTCTTC
.	.	TRBV3-1	TRBJ1-4	CASSPQSRVEEKLFF	TGTGCCAGCAGCCCTCAGTCCAGGGTGGAGGAAAAACTGTTTTTT
.	few	TRBV6-6	TRBJ2-7	CASRPRGSNYEQYF	TGTGCCAGCAGACCGAGAGGGTCCAACTACGAGCAGTACTTC
.	few	TRBV5-5	TRBJ2-4	CASSDYREAKNIQYF	TGTGCCAGCTCCGATTACAGGGAGGCCAAAAACATTCAGTACTTC
TRBD1	.	TRBV27	TRBJ1-2	CASSRDRVSYGYTF	TGTGCCAGCAGTCGAGACAGGGTTTCCTATGGCTACACCTTC
.	few	TRBV14	TRBJ2-6	CASQDSEANVLTF	TGTGCCAGCCAGGACTCCGAGGCCAACGTCCTGACTTTC
.	few	TRBV12-3/TRBV12-4	TRBJ1-5	CASSQIGSEPQHF	TGTGCCAGCAGTCAAATTGGGTCGGAGCCCCAGCATTTT
.	few	TRBV19	TRBJ1-5	CATRSSLGQPQHF	TGTGCCACCCGCAGTTCTTTGGGTCAGCCCCAGCATTTT
.	.	TRBV9	TRBJ2-5	CASSVDPGSQETRYF	TGTGCCAGCAGCGTAGATCCTGGGTCCCAAGAGACCCGGTACTTC
TRBD1	.	TRBV28	TRBJ1-2	CASTTGGAKGYTF	TGTGCCAGCACCACAGGGGGCGCGAAGGGCTACACCTTC
.	few	TRBV20-1	TRBJ2-3	CSASLFGTDTQYF	TGCAGTGCTAGCCTTTTTGGCACAGATACGCAGTATTTT
.	.	TRBV2	TRBJ2-5	CASTREQETQYF	TGTGCCAGCACCAGGGAACAAGAGACCCAGTACTTC
.	.	TRBV6-2/TRBV6-3	TRBJ2-4	CASNFRAAKDIQYF	TGTGCCAGCAATTTCAGGGCAGCCAAAGACATTCAGTACTTC
TRBD2	.	TRBV10-3	TRBJ2-1	CAIASGGANEQFF	TGTGCCATCGCTAGCGGGGGGGCCAATGAGCAGTTCTTC
.	.	TRBV4-1	TRBJ2-7	CASSQTNSVSYEQYF	TGCGCCAGCAGCCAGACCAACAGCGTCTCCTACGAGCAGTACTTC
.	few	TRBV5-1	TRBJ1-2	CASRRFWGYTF	TGCGCCAGCAGGAGATTCTGGGGCTACACCTTC
.	.	TRBV3-1	TRBJ1-6	CASSQEVRESPLHF	TGTGCCAGCAGCCAAGAAGTGAGGGAATCACCCCTCCACTTT
TRBD1	few	TRBV28	TRBJ2-7	CASSREQGPHYEQYF	TGTGCCAGCAGCCGTGAACAGGGGCCCCACTACGAGCAGTACTTC
.	.	TRBV7-9	TRBJ1-2	CASSPAPGNGYTF	TGTGCCAGCAGCCCCGCCCCGGGGAATGGCTACACCTTC
.	few	TRBV30	TRBJ1-5	CAWSGGANQPQHF	TGTGCCTGGAGTGGCGGGGCTAATCAGCCCCAGCATTTT
.	.	TRBV12-3/TRBV12-4	TRBJ1-1	CASSLIAGEAFF	TGTGCCAGCAGTTTAATAGCCGGGGAAGCTTTCTTT
.	.	TRBV2	TRBJ1-2	CASNPPIDGGNYGYTF	TGTGCCAGCAATCCCCCAATCGACGGGGGAAACTATGGCTACACCTTC
TRBD1	few	TRBV11-2	TRBJ2-2	CASSLFGQGGLGTGELFF	TGTGCCAGCAGCTTATTTGGACAGGGCGGGTTGGGCACCGGGGAGCTGTTTTTT
.	.	TRBV12-3/TRBV12-4	TRBJ2-1	CASSFIQNEQFF	TGTGCCAGCAGTTTTATCCAAAATGAGCAGTTCTTC
.	.	TRBV27	TRBJ2-5	CASSYRDSGTTQYF	TGTGCCAGCAGTTACCGGGACTCTGGGACGACCCAGTACTTC
.	few	TRBV3-1	TRBJ1-6	CASSKEGGLSPLHF	TGTGCCAGCAGCAAAGAAGGGGGGCTTTCACCCCTCCACTTT
TRBD2	few	TRBV4-2	TRBJ2-7	CASSRELAGVHEQYF	TGTGCCAGCAGCAGGGAGCTAGCGGGGGTCCACGAGCAGTACTTC
TRBD2	.	TRBV12-3/TRBV12-4	TRBJ2-2	CASSRAGVDTGELFF	TGTGCCAGCAGTCGAGCGGGGGTGGACACCGGGGAGCTGTTTTTT